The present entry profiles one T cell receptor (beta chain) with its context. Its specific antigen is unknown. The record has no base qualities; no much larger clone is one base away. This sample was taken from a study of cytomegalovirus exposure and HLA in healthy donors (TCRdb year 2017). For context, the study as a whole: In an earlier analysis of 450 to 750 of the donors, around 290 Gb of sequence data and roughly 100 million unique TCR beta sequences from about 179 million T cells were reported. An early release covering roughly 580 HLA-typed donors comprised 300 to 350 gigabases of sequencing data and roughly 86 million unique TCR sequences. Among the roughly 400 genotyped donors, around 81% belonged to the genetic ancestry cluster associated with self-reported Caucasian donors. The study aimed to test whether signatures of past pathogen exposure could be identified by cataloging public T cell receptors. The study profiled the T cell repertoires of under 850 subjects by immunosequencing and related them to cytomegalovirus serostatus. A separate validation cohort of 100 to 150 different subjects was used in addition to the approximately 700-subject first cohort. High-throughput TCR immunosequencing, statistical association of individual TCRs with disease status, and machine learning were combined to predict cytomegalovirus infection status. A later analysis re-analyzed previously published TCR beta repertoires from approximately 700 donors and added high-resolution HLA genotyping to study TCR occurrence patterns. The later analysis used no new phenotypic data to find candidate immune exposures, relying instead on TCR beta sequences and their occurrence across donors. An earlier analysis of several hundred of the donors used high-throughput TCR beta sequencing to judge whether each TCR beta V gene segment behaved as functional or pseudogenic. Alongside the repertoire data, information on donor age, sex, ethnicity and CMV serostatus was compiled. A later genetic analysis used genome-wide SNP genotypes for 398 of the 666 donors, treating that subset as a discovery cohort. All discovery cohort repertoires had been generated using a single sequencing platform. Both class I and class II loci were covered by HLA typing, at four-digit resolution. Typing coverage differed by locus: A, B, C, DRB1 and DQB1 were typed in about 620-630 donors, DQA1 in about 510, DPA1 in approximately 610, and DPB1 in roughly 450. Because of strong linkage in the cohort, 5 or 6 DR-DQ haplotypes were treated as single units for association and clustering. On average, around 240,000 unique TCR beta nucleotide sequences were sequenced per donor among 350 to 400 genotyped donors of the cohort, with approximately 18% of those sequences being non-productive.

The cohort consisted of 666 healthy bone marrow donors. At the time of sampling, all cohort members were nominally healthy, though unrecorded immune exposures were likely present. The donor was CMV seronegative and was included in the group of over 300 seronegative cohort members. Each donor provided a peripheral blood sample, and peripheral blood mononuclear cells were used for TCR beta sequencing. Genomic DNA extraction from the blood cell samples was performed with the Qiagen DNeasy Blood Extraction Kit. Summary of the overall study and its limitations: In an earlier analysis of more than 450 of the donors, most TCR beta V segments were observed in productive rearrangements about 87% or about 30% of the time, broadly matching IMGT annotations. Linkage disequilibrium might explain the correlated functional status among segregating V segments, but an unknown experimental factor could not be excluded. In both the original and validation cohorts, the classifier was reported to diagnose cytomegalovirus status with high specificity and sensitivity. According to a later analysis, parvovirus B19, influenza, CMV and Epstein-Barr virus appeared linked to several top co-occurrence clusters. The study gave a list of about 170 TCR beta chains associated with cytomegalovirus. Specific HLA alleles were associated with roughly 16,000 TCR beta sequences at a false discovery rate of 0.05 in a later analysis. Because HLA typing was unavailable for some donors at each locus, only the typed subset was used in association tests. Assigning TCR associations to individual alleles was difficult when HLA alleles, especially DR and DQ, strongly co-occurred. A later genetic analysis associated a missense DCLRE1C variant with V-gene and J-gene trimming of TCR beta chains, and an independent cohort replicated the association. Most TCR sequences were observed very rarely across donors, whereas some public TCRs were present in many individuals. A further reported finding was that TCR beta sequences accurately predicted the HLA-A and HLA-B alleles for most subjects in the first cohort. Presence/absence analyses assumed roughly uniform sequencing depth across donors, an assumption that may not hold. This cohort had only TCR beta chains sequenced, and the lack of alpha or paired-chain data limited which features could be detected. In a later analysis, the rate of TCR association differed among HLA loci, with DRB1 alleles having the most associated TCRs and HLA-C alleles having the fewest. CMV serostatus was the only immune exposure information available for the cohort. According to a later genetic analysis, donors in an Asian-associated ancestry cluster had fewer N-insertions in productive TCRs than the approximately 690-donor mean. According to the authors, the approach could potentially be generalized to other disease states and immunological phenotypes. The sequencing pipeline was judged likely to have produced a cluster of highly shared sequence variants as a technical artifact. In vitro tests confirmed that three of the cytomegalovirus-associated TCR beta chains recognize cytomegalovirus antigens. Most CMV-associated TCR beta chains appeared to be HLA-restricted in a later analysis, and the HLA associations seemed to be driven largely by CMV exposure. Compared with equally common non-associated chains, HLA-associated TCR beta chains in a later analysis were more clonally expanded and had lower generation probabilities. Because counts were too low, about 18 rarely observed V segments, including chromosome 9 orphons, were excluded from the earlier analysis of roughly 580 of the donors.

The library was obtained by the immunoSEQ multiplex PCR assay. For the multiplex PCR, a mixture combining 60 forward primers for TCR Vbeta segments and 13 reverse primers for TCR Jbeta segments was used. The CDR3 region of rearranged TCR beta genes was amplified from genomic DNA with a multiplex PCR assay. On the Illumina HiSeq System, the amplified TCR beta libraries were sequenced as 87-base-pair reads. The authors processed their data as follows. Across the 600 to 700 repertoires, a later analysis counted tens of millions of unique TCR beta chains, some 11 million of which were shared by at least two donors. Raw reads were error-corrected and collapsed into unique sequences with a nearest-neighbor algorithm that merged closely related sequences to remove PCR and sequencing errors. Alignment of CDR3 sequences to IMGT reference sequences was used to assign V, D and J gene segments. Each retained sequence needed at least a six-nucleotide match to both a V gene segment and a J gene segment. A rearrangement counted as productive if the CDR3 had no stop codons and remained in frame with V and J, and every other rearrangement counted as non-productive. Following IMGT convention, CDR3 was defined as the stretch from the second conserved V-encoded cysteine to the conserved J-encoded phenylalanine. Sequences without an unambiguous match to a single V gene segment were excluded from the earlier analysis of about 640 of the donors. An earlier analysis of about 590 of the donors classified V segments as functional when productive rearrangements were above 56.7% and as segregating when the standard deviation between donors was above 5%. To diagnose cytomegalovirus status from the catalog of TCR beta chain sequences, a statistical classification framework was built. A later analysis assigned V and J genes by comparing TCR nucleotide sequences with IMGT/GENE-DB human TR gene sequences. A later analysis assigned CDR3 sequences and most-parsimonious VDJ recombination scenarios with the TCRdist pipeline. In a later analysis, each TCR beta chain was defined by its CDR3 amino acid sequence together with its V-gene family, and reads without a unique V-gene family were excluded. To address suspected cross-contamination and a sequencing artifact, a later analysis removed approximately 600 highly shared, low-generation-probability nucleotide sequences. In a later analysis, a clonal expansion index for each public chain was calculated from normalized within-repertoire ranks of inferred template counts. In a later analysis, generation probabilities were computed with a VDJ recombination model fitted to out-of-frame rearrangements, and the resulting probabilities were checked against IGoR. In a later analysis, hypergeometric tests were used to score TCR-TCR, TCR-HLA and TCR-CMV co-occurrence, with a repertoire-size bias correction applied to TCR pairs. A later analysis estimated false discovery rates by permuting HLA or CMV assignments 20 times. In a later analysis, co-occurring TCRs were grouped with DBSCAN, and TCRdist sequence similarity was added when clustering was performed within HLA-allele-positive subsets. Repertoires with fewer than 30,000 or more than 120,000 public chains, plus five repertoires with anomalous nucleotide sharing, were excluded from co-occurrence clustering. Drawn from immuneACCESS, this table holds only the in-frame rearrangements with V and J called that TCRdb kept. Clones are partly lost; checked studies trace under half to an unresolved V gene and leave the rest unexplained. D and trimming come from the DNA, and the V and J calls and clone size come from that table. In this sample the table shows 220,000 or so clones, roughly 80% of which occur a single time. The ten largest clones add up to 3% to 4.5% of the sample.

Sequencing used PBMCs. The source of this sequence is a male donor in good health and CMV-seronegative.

The DNA reads TGTGCCAGCTCACCACGAAATGCGGATCAGCCCCAGCATTTT. Translated, it gives CASSPRNADQPQHF. The chain was built from TRBV18 and TRBJ1-5, with the D gene not clear enough to name. Relative to germline, V is 1 base shorter and J is 5 bases shorter, with 9 bases between their ends. The CDR3 sequence holds 14 residues, the cysteine and phenylalanine included. The kept DNA is CDR3 alone, 42 bases in frame from the first base. Based on the germline V gene, the CDR1 and CDR2 sequences are KGHSH and LQKENI.